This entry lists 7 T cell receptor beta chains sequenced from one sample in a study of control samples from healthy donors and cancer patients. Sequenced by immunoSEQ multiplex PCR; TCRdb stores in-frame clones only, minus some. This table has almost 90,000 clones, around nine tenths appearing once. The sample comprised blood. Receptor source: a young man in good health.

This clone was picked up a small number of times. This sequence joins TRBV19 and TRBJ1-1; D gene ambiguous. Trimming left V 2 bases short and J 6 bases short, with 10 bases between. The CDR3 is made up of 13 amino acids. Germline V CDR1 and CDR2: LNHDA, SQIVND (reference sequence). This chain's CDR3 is CASSISTGAEAFF. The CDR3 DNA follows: TGTGCCAGTAGTATATCGACCGGGGCTGAAGCTTTCTTT.

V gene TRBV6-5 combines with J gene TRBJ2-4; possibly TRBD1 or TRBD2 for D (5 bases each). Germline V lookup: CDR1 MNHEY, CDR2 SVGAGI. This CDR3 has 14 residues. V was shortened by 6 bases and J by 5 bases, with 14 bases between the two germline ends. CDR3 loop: CASSEGKGQNIQYF. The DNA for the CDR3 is TGTGCCAGCAGCGAGGGGAAGGGTCAAAACATTCAGTACTTC.

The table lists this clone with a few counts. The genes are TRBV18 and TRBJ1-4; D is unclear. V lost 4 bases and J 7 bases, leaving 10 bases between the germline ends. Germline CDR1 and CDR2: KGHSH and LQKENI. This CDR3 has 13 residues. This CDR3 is CASSREVAEKLFF. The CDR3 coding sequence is TGTGCCAGCTCACGAGAAGTGGCTGAAAAACTGTTTTTT.

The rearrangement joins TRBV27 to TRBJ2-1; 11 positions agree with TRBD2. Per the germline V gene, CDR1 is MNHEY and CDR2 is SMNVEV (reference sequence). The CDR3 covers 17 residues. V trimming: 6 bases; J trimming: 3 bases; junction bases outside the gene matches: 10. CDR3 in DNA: TGTGCCAGCAGCCAAGGACTAGCGGGCAATTTCTACAATGAGCAGTTCTTC. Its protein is CASSQGLAGNFYNEQFF.

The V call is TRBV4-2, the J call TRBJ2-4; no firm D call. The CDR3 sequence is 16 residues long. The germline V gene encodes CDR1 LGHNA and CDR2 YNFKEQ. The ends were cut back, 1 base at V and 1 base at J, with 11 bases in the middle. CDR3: CASSQVTTTAKNIQYF. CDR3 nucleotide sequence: TGTGCCAGCAGCCAAGTAACCACCACGGCCAAAAACATTCAGTACTTC.

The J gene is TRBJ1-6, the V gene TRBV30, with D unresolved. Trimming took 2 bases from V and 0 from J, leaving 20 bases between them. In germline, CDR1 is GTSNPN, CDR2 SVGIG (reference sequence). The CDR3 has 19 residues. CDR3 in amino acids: CAWSSKRLSARSYNSPLHF. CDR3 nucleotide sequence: TGTGCCTGGAGTTCTAAGAGACTTTCAGCTCGCTCCTATAATTCACCCCTCCACTTT.

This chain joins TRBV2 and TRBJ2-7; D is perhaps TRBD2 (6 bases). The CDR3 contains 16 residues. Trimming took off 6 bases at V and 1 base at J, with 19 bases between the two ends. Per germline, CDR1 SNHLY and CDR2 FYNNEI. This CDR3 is CASSAGAGTGSYEQYV. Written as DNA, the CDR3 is TGTGCCAGCAGCGCCGGGGCCGGGACTGGATCCTACGAGCAGTACGTC.